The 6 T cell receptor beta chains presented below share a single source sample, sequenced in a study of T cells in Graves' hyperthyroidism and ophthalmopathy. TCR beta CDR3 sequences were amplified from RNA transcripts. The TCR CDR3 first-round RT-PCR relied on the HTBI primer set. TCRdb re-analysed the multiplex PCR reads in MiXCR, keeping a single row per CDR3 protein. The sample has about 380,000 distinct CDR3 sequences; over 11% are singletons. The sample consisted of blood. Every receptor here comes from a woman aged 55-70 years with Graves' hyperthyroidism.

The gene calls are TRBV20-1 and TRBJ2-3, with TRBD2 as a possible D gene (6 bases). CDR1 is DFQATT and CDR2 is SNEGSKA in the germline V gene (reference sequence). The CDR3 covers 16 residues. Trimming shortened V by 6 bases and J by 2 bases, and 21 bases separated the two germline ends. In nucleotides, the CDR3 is TGCAGTGCCAATAGACCGGGGGAGGCAATCACAGATACGCAGTATTTT. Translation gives CSANRPGEAITDTQYF.

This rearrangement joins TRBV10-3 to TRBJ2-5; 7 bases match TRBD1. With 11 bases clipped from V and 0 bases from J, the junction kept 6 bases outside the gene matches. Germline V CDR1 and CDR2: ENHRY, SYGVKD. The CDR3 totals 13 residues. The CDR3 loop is CAARDSNQETQYF. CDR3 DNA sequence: TGTGCCGCCCGGGACAGTAACCAAGAGACCCAGTACTTC.

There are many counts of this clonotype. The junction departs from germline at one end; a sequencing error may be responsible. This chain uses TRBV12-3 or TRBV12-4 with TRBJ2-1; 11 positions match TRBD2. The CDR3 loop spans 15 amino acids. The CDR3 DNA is TGTGCCAGCAATTTAGCGGGAGGGTCCTACAATGAGCAGTTCTTC. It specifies CASNLAGGSYNEQFF.

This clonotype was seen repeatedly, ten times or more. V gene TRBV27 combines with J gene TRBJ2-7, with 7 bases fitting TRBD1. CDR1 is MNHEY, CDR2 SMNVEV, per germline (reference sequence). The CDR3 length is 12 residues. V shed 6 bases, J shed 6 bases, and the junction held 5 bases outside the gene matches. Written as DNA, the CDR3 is TGTGCCAGCAGACCCGCAGGGGGCGAGCAGTACTTC. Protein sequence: CASRPAGGEQYF.

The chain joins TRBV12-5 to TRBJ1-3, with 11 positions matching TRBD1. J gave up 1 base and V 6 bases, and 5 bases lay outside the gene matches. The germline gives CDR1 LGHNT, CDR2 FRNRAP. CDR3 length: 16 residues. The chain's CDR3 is CASGSGQGASGNTIYF. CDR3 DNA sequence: TGTGCTAGTGGGTCCGGACAGGGGGCATCTGGAAACACCATATATTTT. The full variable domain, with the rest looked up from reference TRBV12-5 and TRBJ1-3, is DARVTQTPRHKVTEMGQEVTMRCQPILGHNTVFWYRQTMMQGLELLAYFRNRAPLDDSGMPKDRFSAEMPDATLATLKIQPSEPRDSAVYFCASGSGQGASGNTIYFGEGSWLTVV.

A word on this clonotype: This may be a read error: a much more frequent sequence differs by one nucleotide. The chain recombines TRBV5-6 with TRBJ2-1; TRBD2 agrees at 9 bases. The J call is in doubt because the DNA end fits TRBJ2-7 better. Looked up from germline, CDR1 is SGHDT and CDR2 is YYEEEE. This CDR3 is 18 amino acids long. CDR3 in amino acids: CASSLVLRRGLAYNEQYF. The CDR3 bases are TGTGCCAGCAGCTTGGTCCTCCGTAGGGGACTAGCCTACAATGAGCAGTACTTC.